The T cell receptor (beta chain) under discussion was sequenced for a study of T-cell memory formation after mild COVID-19. Study-wide points: Contracting clones, day 15 to 85, had balanced CD4/CD8, and later expanders favored CD4+. Some clones that responded turned up in pre-infection memory, which suggests that cross-reactive memory joined in.

A single record per CDR3 protein comes from TCRdb applying MiXCR to the 5' RACE reads. The sample includes hundreds of thousands of distinct CDR3 sequences, over 15% of them seen just once. This CDR3 has 14 residues. The V gene lost 8 bases and the J gene lost 3 bases, with 17 bases spanning the gap. Germline V gene data show CDR1 as MNHEY and CDR2 as SMNVEV (reference sequence). Regarding this clonotype: Its antigen is undetermined.

This receptor was obtained from an adult woman who had mild COVID-19 (a few samples of this study predate the infection). Cell type and time point are not known. The specimen was PBMCs or a T cell subset sorted from them (not recorded which). The rearrangement links TRBV27 to TRBJ2-7; perhaps TRBD2 as D (6 bases). CDR3 sequence: CASRPGLGDYEQYF. The CDR3 nucleotides are TGTGCCAGCCGGCCGGGACTGGGGGACTACGAGCAGTACTTC.